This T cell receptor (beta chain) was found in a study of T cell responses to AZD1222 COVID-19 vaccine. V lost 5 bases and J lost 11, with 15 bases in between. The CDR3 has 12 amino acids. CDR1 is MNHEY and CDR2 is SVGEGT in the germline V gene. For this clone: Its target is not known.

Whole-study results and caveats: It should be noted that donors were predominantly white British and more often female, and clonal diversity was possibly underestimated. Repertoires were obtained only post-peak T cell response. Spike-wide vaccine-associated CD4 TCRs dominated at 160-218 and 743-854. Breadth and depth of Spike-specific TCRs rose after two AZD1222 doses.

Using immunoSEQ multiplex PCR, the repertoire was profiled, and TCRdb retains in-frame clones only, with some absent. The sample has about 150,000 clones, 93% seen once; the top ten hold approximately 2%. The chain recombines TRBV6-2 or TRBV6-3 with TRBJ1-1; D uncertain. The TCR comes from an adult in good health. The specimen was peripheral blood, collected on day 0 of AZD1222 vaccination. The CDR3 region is CASSPRGGLAFF. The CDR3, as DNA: TGTGCCAGCAGTCCCCGGGGAGGCTTGGCTTTCTTT.